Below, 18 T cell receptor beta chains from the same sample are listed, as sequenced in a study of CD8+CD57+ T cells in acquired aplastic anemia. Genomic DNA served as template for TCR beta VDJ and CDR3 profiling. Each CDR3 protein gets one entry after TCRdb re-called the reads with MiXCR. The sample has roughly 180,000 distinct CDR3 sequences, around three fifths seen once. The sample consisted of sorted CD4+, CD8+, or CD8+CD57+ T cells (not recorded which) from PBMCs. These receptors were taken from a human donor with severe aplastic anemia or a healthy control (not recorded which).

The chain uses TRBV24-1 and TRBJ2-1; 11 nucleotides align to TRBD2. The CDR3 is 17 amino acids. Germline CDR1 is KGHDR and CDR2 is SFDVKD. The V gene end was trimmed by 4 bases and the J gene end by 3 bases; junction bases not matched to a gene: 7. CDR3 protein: CATSDAGTSGIYNEQFF. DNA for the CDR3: TGTGCCACCAGTGACGCCGGGACTAGCGGCATCTACAATGAGCAGTTCTTC.

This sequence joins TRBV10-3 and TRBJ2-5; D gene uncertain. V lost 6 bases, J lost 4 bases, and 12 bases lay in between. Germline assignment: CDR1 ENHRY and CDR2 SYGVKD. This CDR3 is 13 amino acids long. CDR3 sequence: CAISTLNGETQYF. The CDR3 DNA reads TGTGCCATCAGCACGCTTAATGGAGAGACCCAGTACTTC.

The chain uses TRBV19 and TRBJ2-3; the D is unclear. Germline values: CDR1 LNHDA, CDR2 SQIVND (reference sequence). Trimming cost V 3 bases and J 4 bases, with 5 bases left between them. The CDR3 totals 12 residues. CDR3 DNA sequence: TGTGCCAGTAGTATCTTCGCAGATACGCAGTATTTT. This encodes CASSIFADTQYF.

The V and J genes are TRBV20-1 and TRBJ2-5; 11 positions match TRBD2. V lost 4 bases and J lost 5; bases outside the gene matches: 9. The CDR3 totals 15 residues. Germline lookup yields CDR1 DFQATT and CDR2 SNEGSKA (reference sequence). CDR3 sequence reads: CSAKGTSGSLETQYF. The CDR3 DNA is TGCAGTGCTAAAGGGACTAGCGGAAGTTTGGAGACCCAGTACTTC.

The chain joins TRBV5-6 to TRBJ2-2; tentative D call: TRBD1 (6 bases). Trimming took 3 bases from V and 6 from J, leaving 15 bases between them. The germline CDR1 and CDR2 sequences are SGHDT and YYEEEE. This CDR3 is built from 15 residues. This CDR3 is CASSSMTGVAGELFF. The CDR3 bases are TGTGCCAGCAGCTCGATGACAGGTGTTGCCGGGGAGCTGTTTTTT.

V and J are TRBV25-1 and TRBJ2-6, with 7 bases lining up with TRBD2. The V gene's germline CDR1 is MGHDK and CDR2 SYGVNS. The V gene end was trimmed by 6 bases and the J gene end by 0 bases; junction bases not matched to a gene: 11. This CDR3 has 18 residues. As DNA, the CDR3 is TGTGCCAGCAGCTTCTCATGGGGGGGAAACTCTGGGGCCAACGTCCTGACTTTC. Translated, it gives CASSFSWGGNSGANVLTF.

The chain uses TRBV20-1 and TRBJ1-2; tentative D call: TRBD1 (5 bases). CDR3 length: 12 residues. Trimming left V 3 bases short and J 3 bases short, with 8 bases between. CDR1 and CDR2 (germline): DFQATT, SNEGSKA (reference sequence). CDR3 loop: CSARGGDYGYTF. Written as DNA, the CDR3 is TGCAGTGCTAGGGGAGGGGACTATGGCTACACCTTC.

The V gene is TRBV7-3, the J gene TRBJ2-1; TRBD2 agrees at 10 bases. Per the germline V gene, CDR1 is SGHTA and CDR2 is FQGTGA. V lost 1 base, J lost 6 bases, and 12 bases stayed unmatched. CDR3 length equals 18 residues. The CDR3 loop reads CASSLKPRLAGATNEQFF. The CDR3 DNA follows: TGTGCCAGCAGCTTAAAGCCCCGGCTAGCGGGGGCTACCAATGAGCAGTTCTTC.

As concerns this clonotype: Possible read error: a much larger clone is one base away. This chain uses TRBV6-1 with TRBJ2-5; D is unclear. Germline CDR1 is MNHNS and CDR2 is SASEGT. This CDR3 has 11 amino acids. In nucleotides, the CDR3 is TGTGCCAGCAGCCAAGAAGAGACCCAGCACTTC. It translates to CASSQEETQHF.

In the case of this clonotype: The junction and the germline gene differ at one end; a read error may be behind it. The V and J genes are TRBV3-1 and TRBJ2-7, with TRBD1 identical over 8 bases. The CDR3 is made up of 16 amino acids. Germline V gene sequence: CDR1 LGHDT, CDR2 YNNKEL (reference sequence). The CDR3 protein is CASSQGPGQAVYERYF. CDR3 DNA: TGTGCCAGCAGCCAGGGTCCGGGACAGGCAGTCTACGAGCGGTACTTC.

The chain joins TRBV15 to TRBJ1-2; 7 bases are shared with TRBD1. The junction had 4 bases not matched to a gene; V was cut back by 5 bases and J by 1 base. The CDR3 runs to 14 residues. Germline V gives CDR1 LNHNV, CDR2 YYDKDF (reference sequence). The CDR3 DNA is TGTGCCACCAGCGGCGACAGGGTTAACTATGGCTACACCTTC. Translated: CATSGDRVNYGYTF.

The CDR3: CATSTGTRDGYTF. CDR3 sequence (DNA): TGTGCCACCAGTACCGGGACCAGAGATGGCTACACCTTC. The V and J genes are TRBV24-1 and TRBJ1-2; weak D call: TRBD1 (5 bases). In germline, CDR1 is KGHDR, CDR2 SFDVKD. Trimming removed 6 bases from V and 6 bases from J, with 13 bases in between. The CDR3 has 13 residues.

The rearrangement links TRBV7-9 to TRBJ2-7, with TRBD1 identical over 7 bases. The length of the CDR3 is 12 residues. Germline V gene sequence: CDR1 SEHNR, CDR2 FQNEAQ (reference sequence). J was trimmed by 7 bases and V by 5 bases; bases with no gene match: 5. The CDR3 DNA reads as TGTGCCAGCAGCGCCAACAGGGGAGAGCAGTACTTC. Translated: CASSANRGEQYF.

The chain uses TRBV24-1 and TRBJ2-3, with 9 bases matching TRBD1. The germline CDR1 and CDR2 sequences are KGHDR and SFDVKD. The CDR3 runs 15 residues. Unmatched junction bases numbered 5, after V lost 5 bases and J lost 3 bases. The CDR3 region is CATSAPGTGTDTQYF. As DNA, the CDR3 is TGTGCCACCAGTGCTCCCGGGACAGGGACAGATACGCAGTATTTT.

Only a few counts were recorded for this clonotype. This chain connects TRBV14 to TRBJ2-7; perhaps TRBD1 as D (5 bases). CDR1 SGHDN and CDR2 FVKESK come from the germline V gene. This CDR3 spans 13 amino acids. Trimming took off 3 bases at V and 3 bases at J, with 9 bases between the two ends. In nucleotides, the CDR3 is TGTGCCAGCAGCCAGGACACCGACTACGAGCAGTACTTC. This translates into CASSQDTDYEQYF.

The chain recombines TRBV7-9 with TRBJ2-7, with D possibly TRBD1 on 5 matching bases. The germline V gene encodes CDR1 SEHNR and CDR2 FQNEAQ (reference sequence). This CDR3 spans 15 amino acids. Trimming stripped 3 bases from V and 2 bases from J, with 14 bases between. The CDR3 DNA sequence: TGTGCCAGCAGCTTGGGTCAGGGTCAGACCTACGAGCAGTACTTC. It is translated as CASSLGQGQTYEQYF.

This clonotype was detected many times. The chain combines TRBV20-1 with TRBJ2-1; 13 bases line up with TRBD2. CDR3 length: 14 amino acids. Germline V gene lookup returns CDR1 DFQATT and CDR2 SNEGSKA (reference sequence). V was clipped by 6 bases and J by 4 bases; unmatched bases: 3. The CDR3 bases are TGCAGTGCAAGACTAGCGGGGGGTTACAATGAGCAGTTCTTC. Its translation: CSARLAGGYNEQFF.

CDR3 residues: CASSSGTAKDTQYF. The CDR3 DNA reads TGTGCCAGCAGTTCCGGGACAGCGAAAGATACGCAGTATTTT. The V gene is TRBV12-3 or TRBV12-4, the J gene TRBJ2-3; 7 nucleotides align to TRBD1. This CDR3 has 14 amino acids. V dropped 4 bases and J dropped 5; count of bases not matched to a gene: 6.